This T cell receptor beta chain appears in the sequencing data of a study of Ad26.COV2.S vaccination and SARS-CoV-2 variants. Study-wide background: Into the muscle, Ad26.COV2.S was dosed once or twice, 56 days apart. General observations from the study: Responses of T cells in total may have been underestimated by the TCR breadth and depth analyses.

TCRdb's copy holds only in-frame clones and misses some; the assay was immunoSEQ multiplex PCR. The sample holds 500,000 or so clones, 89% seen once. As to treatment: some 19 received Ad26.COV2.S at low or high dose, single or two shots; about 5 received placebo; per-sample allocation not given. Each sample was drawn 63 days after the first injection (of vaccine or placebo). Spike of the Wuhan-strain SARS-CoV-2 was expressed by an Ad26 vector, which formed the vaccine. This CDR3 has 12 amino acids. Of note for this clone: Its antigen is as yet unknown.

The sample here was peripheral blood, taken in a trial of Ad26.COV2.S vaccine versus placebo. The genes are TRBV21-1 and TRBJ1-2. TRBV21-1 is a pseudogene segment. This TCR came from a person between 18 and 65 years old who received the Ad26.COV2.S COVID-19 vaccine or a placebo. The CDR3 here is CASSIRGSGYTF. In DNA, the CDR3 is TGTGCCAGCAGCATCCGCGGGTCTGGCTACACCTTC.